This record covers a single TCR beta chain. Antigen: not known. The sample belongs to a study of T-cell memory formation after mild COVID-19. Study in general: Largely donor-specific sequence clusters came from two donors.

Germline CDR1 and CDR2: LGHDT and YNNKEL (reference sequence). V was pared by 5 bases and J by 5 bases, with 6 bases of the junction left unmatched. The CDR3 runs to 15 residues. Study outcomes and limitations: In second-wave clones peaking day 37, SARS-CoV-2 specificity remained unconfirmed. Researchers report contracting CD4+ clones mostly in CM and EM, with CD8+ clones in EMRA. Pre-infection memory already had some responding clones, implying cross-reactive memory joined.

TCRdb passed the 5' RACE reads through MiXCR, listing each CDR3 protein once. Among around 470,000 distinct CDR3 sequences, around 18% were seen once, and the ten largest hold 7.5% to 9.5%. This TCR was recovered from an adult woman who had mild COVID-19 (a few samples of this study predate the infection). Cell type and time point are not known. The chain has TRBV3-1 and TRBJ2-5, with 12 bases fitting TRBD1. Sequenced input: PBMCs or a T cell subset sorted from them (not recorded which). The CDR3 loop is CASSDGTGGQETQYF. In DNA, the CDR3 is TGTGCCAGCAGCGACGGGACAGGGGGCCAGGAGACCCAGTACTTC.